This T cell receptor (beta chain) derives from a study of T cell repertoires in cytomegalovirus infection. Trimming removed 5 bases at V and 3 bases at J, with 19 bases between. Germline CDR1 is SNHLY and CDR2 is FYNNEI. This CDR3 spans 16 amino acids. A single record per CDR3 protein comes from TCRdb applying MiXCR to the reads. The data contain about 830,000 distinct CDR3 sequences, over 25% of them singletons. This clonotype occurred a few times. The antigen is undetermined. This material consisted of cultured CD8+ T cells from PBMCs, taken from culture after CMV antigen stimulation. The rearrangement links TRBV2 to TRBJ1-1, with D possibly TRBD1 on 6 matching bases. This TCR was sampled from a human donor in good health (CMV status not recorded). Some clones in this sample may be carry-over from other donors' samples. The CDR3 nucleotides are TGTGCCAGCAGTCACAGCAGGGGCGCAAGGGACACTGAAGCTTTCTTT. Residues: CASSHSRGARDTEAFF.